These 10 T cell receptor beta chains came from one sample sequenced in a study of blood T cell repertoires in COVID-19. Clones were read by immunoSEQ multiplex PCR, and TCRdb kept only the in-frame ones, dropping some. The data contain a few hundred thousand clones, around 80% of them singletons. Sequencing used peripheral blood. The receptor set was obtained from a man aged 45 to 65 with active or convalescent COVID-19.

The V gene is TRBV6-5, the J gene TRBJ2-5; 7 bases map to TRBD2. The V and J ends lost 7 bases and 7 bases, in that order; junction bases with no gene match: 9. CDR1 is MNHEY, CDR2 SVGAGI, per germline. CDR3 length: 13 residues. The CDR3 spells CASTIRASGTQYF. CDR3 nucleotide sequence: TGTGCCAGCACCATCCGGGCTAGCGGGACCCAGTACTTC.

This clone has more than one count but fewer than ten. V is TRBV15 and J is TRBJ2-7; D possibly corresponds to TRBD1 (7 bases). Germline assignment: CDR1 LNHNV and CDR2 YYDKDF (reference sequence). Trimming stripped 5 bases from V and 3 bases from J, with 14 bases between. This CDR3 has 14 amino acids. CDR3 DNA sequence: TGTGCCACCAGCGCCCGGAGGGACAGCTACGAGCAGTACTTC. Protein: CATSARRDSYEQYF.

The chain is built from TRBV28 and TRBJ1-5; a possible D gene is TRBD1 (5 bases). The CDR3 spans 17 residues. Trimming shortened V by 3 bases and J by 0 bases, and 15 bases separated the two germline ends. CDR1 and CDR2 (germline): MDHEN, SYDVKM. CDR3 in DNA: TGTGCCAGCAGTTTGTATAGGGGCGCCCATAGCAATCAGCCCCAGCATTTT. Translated: CASSLYRGAHSNQPQHF.

The rearrangement uses TRBV4-3 and TRBJ1-3, with TRBD1 identical over 9 bases. V shed 3 bases and J 3 bases; nucleotides not matched to a gene: 12. This CDR3 is built from 18 residues. Germline V gene sequence: CDR1 LGHNA, CDR2 YSLEER. CDR3 loop: CASSQWGHGTGIGNTIYF. The CDR3 bases are TGCGCCAGCAGCCAGTGGGGGCATGGGACAGGGATTGGAAACACCATATATTTT.

The genes are TRBV19 and TRBJ1-2, with D hard to call. Germline V gene sequence: CDR1 LNHDA, CDR2 SQIVND (reference sequence). This CDR3 is built from 13 residues. Trimming stripped 3 bases from V and 7 bases from J, with 12 bases between. CDR3 sequence reads: CASSIFEGSGYTF. CDR3 coding DNA: TGTGCCAGTAGTATTTTTGAGGGAAGTGGCTACACCTTC.

This sequence joins TRBV6-5 and TRBJ2-1, with TRBD2 matching 10 bases. Unmatched junction bases numbered 9, after V lost 5 bases and J lost 8 bases. The CDR3 is 15 residues long. Per the germline V gene, CDR1 is MNHEY and CDR2 is SVGAGI. The CDR3 nucleotides are TGTGCCAGCAGTAACCCGGGACTAGCGTCCCATGAGCAGTTCTTC. This gives the protein CASSNPGLASHEQFF.

Points on this clone: Distinct nucleotide sequences in the sample also encode this CDR3. This chain connects TRBV19 to TRBJ1-5; D is ambiguous. The germline V gene has CDR1 LNHDA and CDR2 SQIVND (reference sequence). The CDR3 sequence is 14 residues long. The V and J ends lost 3 bases and 2 bases respectively, with 8 bases between them. The CDR3, as DNA: TGTGCCAGTAGTATTCTGAGGGGCAATCAGCCCCAGCATTTT. Protein product: CASSILRGNQPQHF.

V gene TRBV15 combines with J gene TRBJ2-5, with 7 positions matching TRBD2. Germline CDR1 and CDR2: LNHNV and YYDKDF (reference sequence). CDR3 length: 16 amino acids. V lost 1 base to trimming and J lost 5 bases; unmatched junction nucleotides: 10. The CDR3 reads CATSRARGGPGETQYF. In nucleotides, the CDR3 is TGTGCCACCAGCAGAGCGCGGGGAGGGCCGGGGGAGACCCAGTACTTC.

This clone came up once. The chain combines TRBV6-1 with TRBJ2-3; TRBD1 matches at 7 bases. This CDR3 has 15 residues. Trimming at V came to 1 base and at J to 3 bases, leaving 4 bases not matched to a gene. CDR1 is MNHNS, CDR2 SASEGT, per germline. The CDR3 region is CASSEVDRVTDTQYF. In nucleotides, the CDR3 is TGTGCCAGCAGTGAAGTTGACAGGGTAACAGATACGCAGTATTTT.

CDR3 in amino acids: CASSFGGNQETQYF. For the CDR3, the DNA is TGCGCCAGCAGCTTTGGGGGGAACCAAGAGACCCAGTACTTC. The J gene is TRBJ2-5, the V gene TRBV5-1; D is possibly TRBD2 (6 bases). The CDR3 consists of 14 residues. Trimming stripped 2 bases from V and 0 bases from J, with 8 bases between. Looked up from germline, CDR1 is SGHRS and CDR2 is YFSETQ.